This TCR beta chain was sequenced in a study of T cell responses to AZD1222 COVID-19 vaccine. Study context: Combined were second doses at about 4 or about 12 weeks.

V lost 5 bases, J lost 0 bases, and 11 bases lay in between. From germline, CDR1 is MNHEY and CDR2 SMNVEV (reference sequence). This CDR3 spans 16 amino acids. In regard to this clone: What it recognizes is unknown.

Profiling relied on immunoSEQ multiplex PCR, and the TCRdb table lists in-frame clones only, not all of them. The sample holds about 140,000 clones; roughly 90% are singletons and the top ten take roughly 2.8%. Study findings and constraints: Close to half of all spike-specific TCRs reportedly target regions of the variants that are unmutated. Donors were largely white British and mainly female; clonal diversity was possibly underestimated. Following two doses of AZD1222, Spike-specific TCR breadth and depth rose.

The rearrangement links TRBV27 to TRBJ1-6; D unclear. The sample here was peripheral blood, taken on day 0 of AZD1222 vaccination. The TCR originated in an adult in good health. CDR3 region: CASSPSIRSYNSPLHF. The CDR3 DNA reads TGTGCCAGCAGTCCTAGTATTCGCTCCTATAATTCACCCCTCCACTTT.